This TCR beta chain was profiled in a study of beta chain features in type 1 diabetes. The isolated RNA, all of it, was reverse transcribed, so expressed TCRB transcripts were what got sequenced. Clones were sequenced by immunoSEQ multiplex PCR, and TCRdb holds only the in-frame ones, with some missing. The repertoire holds about 900,000 clones, with about a sixth as singletons. The sample was naive CD4+ T cells from blood. This TCR was recovered from a woman aged 18 to 35 in good health.

CDR3 in amino acids: CASSWRMTQETQYF. CDR3 sequence (DNA): TGTGCCAGCAGTTGGAGAATGACCCAAGAGACCCAGTACTTC. The chain recombines TRBV6-6 with TRBJ2-5; D is unresolved. This CDR3 comprises 14 residues. Looked up from germline, CDR1 is MNHNY and CDR2 is SVGAGI (reference sequence). Trimming stripped 4 bases from V and 1 base from J, with 10 bases between.